The next 13 T cell receptor beta chains were all read from a single sample in a study of beta chain features in type 1 diabetes. Which antigens these TCRs recognize remains unknown. All of the isolated RNA was reverse transcribed, so expressed TCRB transcripts were sequenced. The assay was immunoSEQ multiplex PCR, and TCRdb's table has in-frame clones only and misses some. The sample holds hundreds of thousands of clones, roughly an eighth seen once. Notes on the study in general: All four CD4+ subsets of Type 1 diabetes patients contained TCRB CDR3s that were moderately but significantly shorter.

The sample was naive CD4+ T cells from blood. The receptors originated from a woman aged 18-29 years with type 1 diabetes.

Only a few counts were recorded for this clone. V is TRBV10-3 and J is TRBJ2-5; 9 bases align to TRBD1. The V segment lost 6 bases and the J segment 5 bases; nucleotides outside the gene matches: 4. CDR3 length equals 13 residues. Germline CDR1 reads ENHRY; CDR2 reads SYGVKD. In DNA, the CDR3 is TGTGCCATCAGAGGAGGACAGGGGGAGACCCAGTACTTC. Translation: CAIRGGQGETQYF.

This chain links TRBV29-1 with TRBJ1-2, with 11 bases identical to TRBD1. CDR3 length: 14 amino acids. From germline, CDR1 is SQVTM and CDR2 ANQGSEA. With 5 bases clipped from V and 6 bases from J, the junction kept 8 bases outside the gene matches. The CDR3 DNA reads TGCAGCGTTAGAACCGGGACAGGGGGGAATGGCTACACCTTC. It specifies CSVRTGTGGNGYTF. The variable domain in full, with the rest retrieved from reference TRBV29-1 and TRBJ1-2, is SAVISQKPSRDICQRGTSLTIQCQVDSQVTMMFWYRQQPGQSLTLIATANQGSEATYESGFVIDKFPISRPNLTFSTLTVSNMSPEDSSIYLCSVRTGTGGNGYTFGSGTRLTVV.

CDR3 DNA: TGTGCCAGCAGCGTAGCTTCTGGTGGGGCAGCCGGAAAGCTGTTTTTT. This gives the protein CASSVASGGAAGKLFF. The chain combines TRBV9 with TRBJ1-4; TRBD1 might be the D (5 bases). The CDR3 runs to 16 residues. V was cut by 0 bases and J by 14 bases, with 23 bases left in between. Germline V gives CDR1 SGDLS, CDR2 YYNGEE.

This clone was seen more than once but under ten times. The V gene is TRBV14, the J gene TRBJ2-7; D may be TRBD1 (5 bases). There are 14 residues in the CDR3. Germline V gene data show CDR1 as SGHDN and CDR2 as FVKESK. V lost 0 bases to trimming and J lost 2 bases, with 8 bases between them. This CDR3 is CASSQEYRPYEQYF. The CDR3 nucleotides read TGTGCCAGCAGCCAAGAATACAGGCCCTACGAGCAGTACTTC.

The genes are TRBV11-3 and TRBJ2-1; 7 positions match TRBD1. The CDR3 totals 15 residues. Germline V gene sequence: CDR1 SGHNT, CDR2 YENEEA. The trim removed 5 bases at V and 5 bases at J, leaving 9 bases unmatched. The CDR3 sequence: CASSTHRGENNEQFF. The CDR3 DNA sequence: TGTGCCAGCAGCACCCACAGGGGCGAAAACAATGAGCAGTTCTTC.

This chain links TRBV6-6 with TRBJ1-2; tentative D call: TRBD1 (5 bases). Looked up from germline, CDR1 is MNHNY and CDR2 is SVGAGI (reference sequence). V shed 2 bases and J shed 5 bases, with 15 bases lying between them. CDR3 length equals 15 residues. Here the CDR3 reads CASSYVQGFGYGYTF. The CDR3 region has the DNA TGTGCCAGCAGTTACGTCCAGGGTTTCGGGTATGGCTACACCTTC.

This clone was counted a few times. This sequence joins TRBV2 and TRBJ1-1; D gene unclear. Germline V lookup: CDR1 SNHLY, CDR2 FYNNEI. This CDR3 has 14 residues. Trimming removed 6 bases from V and 10 bases from J, with 21 bases in between. Here the CDR3 reads CASRPVGEFEGAFF. Written as DNA, the CDR3 is TGTGCCAGCAGGCCTGTTGGAGAGTTTGAGGGAGCTTTCTTT.

The gene calls are TRBV5-4 and TRBJ2-7, with D unclear. Trimming removed 3 bases from V and 4 bases from J, with 5 bases in between. CDR1 and CDR2 (germline): SGHNT, YYREEE (reference sequence). This CDR3 contains 11 residues. The CDR3 sequence is CASSSQYEQYF. The CDR3 bases are TGTGCCAGCAGCTCCCAATACGAGCAGTACTTC.

This clone was picked up a small number of times. J is TRBJ2-5 and V is TRBV9, with 7 bases identical to TRBD1. Germline trimming cut 2 bases from V and 1 base from J; bases unmatched to any gene: 14. Germline CDR1 reads SGDLS; CDR2 reads YYNGEE. The CDR3 totals 18 residues. In DNA form, the CDR3 reads TGTGCCAGCAGCGTCGAGCCCGTTTCGGGGACAGTCCAAGAGACCCAGTACTTC. This translates into CASSVEPVSGTVQETQYF.

Only a few counts were recorded for this clone. V is TRBV7-3 and J is TRBJ2-1, with 12 bases identical to TRBD2. V was pared by 5 bases and J by 9 bases, with 8 bases of the junction left unmatched. Germline values: CDR1 SGHTA, CDR2 FQGTGA. This CDR3 spans 15 amino acids. This chain's CDR3 is CASSQTSGSYGEQFF. CDR3 nucleotides: TGTGCCAGCAGCCAGACTAGCGGGAGTTACGGTGAGCAGTTCTTC.

The chain uses TRBV27 and TRBJ2-7; 7 positions agree with TRBD2. Trimming took 9 bases from V and 0 from J; bases not matched to a gene: 5. There are 13 residues in the CDR3. Germline CDR1 reads MNHEY; CDR2 reads SMNVEV (reference sequence). The CDR3 sequence: CASSGTTSYEQYF. CDR3 DNA: TGTGCCAGTTCCGGGACTACCTCCTACGAGCAGTACTTC.

The rearrangement joins TRBV9 to TRBJ1-5; D is uncertain. Germline V gives CDR1 SGDLS, CDR2 YYNGEE. This CDR3 comprises 15 residues. The V end lost 0 bases, the J end lost 2 bases, and 9 bases lay between the germline ends. The CDR3 DNA is TGTGCCAGCAGCGTAGCTGGGCGTCGCAATCAGCCCCAGCATTTT. Residues: CASSVAGRRNQPQHF.

V and J are TRBV4-1 and TRBJ1-1, with TRBD1 as a possible D gene (5 bases). V lost 4 bases, J lost 0 bases, and 12 bases lay in between. Germline V gene lookup returns CDR1 MGHRA and CDR2 YSYEKL. The CDR3 covers 15 residues. The CDR3 nucleotides are TGCGCCAGCAGCCCCCCGACAGTGCTGAACACTGAAGCTTTCTTT. Amino acid sequence: CASSPPTVLNTEAFF.